Below, one T cell receptor beta chain is given with its context. Its antigen is unidentified. Trimming shortened V by 2 bases and J by 0 bases, and 8 bases separated the two germline ends. Germline values: CDR1 MNHNS, CDR2 SASEGT. The CDR3 loop spans 15 amino acids. Vbeta (60) and Jbeta (13) primers were used in the PCR. Profiled with immunoSEQ multiplex PCR; TCRdb holds only in-frame clones, not every one. The table shows tens of thousands of clones, with 84% occurring only once. These data come from a study of cytomegalovirus exposure and HLA in healthy donors. Study results and caveats: Researchers counted 164 TCR beta chains as cytomegalovirus-associated. Indistinguishability led to the exclusion of some V segments, TRBV6-2 and TRBV6-3 included.

The material sequenced was PBMCs. The chain uses TRBV6-1 and TRBJ1-5, with a weak D call TRBD1 (6 bases). This TCR was recovered from a woman in her late teens or twenties in good health and CMV-seropositive. The CDR3 coding sequence is TGTGCCAGCAGTGAATGGGACATTAGCAATCAGCCCCAGCATTTT. Protein sequence: CASSEWDISNQPQHF.